These 20 T cell receptor beta chains were all obtained from the same sample, sequenced in a study of shared clonotypes between healthy human individuals. The data were produced by immunoSEQ multiplex PCR, yet TCRdb's version contains in-frame clones alone and is incomplete. The sample includes roughly 2.6 million clones, around 94% of them seen just once. The sequencing sample was made of naive CD4+ T cells sorted from blood. Subset noted: CD45RA+ positively selected. All receptors derive from a man in his late teens or twenties in good health.

Remarks on this clone: Different DNA sequences within this sample yield the same CDR3. This chain links TRBV18 with TRBJ2-5; D is ambiguous. V gave up 1 base and J gave up 4 bases, with 4 bases separating them. CDR3 length: 12 residues. CDR1 is KGHSH and CDR2 is LQKENI in the germline V gene. Written as DNA, the CDR3 is TGTGCCAGCTCACCACAAGGAGAGACCCAGTACTTC. Protein product: CASSPQGETQYF.

V is TRBV21-1 and J is TRBJ1-4. TRBV21-1 is a known pseudogene. The CDR3 covers 18 residues. The CDR3 region has the DNA TGTGCCAGCAGCAAAGCAAAGAAGGGGGAGGGAACTAATGAAAAACTGTTTTTT. This gives the protein CASSKAKKGEGTNEKLFF.

This chain joins TRBV7-3 and TRBJ2-1, with 16 positions matching TRBD2. Germline-derived CDR1 and CDR2 are SGHTA and FQGTGA. CDR3 length: 15 amino acids. The V and J ends lost 5 bases and 10 bases, in that order; junction bases with no gene match: 5. In DNA form, the CDR3 reads TGTGCCAGCAGCCCGGGACTAGCGGGGGGGGCCGAGCAGTTCTTC. Its translation: CASSPGLAGGAEQFF.

The rearrangement joins TRBV6-6 to TRBJ2-7; D is tentatively TRBD1 or TRBD2 (7 bases each). Germline V lookup: CDR1 MNHNY, CDR2 SVGAGI (reference sequence). The V end lost 0 bases, the J end lost 3 bases, and 12 bases lay between the germline ends. This CDR3 comprises 15 residues. For the CDR3, the DNA is TGTGCCAGCAGTTACTCCCAGGGGGGGGTCTACGAGCAGTACTTC. Protein product: CASSYSQGGVYEQYF.

The rearrangement joins TRBV6-5 to TRBJ2-7; D is tentatively TRBD1 or TRBD2 (7 bases each). V was shortened by 7 bases and J by 7 bases, with 20 bases between the two germline ends. There are 14 residues in the CDR3. Per germline, CDR1 MNHEY and CDR2 SVGAGI. Written as DNA, the CDR3 is TGTGCCAGCACCCCCCGGGGCAGGGGGGGAGAGCAGTACTTC. Translated: CASTPRGRGGEQYF.

In its sample, this clone was seen a few times. The J gene is TRBJ2-7, the V gene TRBV6-1; 8 nucleotides line up with TRBD1. From germline, CDR1 is MNHNS and CDR2 SASEGT. Trimming cost V 0 bases and J 5 bases; bases outside gene matches: 15. CDR3 length: 18 amino acids. This chain's CDR3 is CASSEARSAGGNLDEQYF. CDR3 nucleotide sequence: TGTGCCAGCAGTGAAGCGCGATCGGCAGGGGGCAATCTGGACGAGCAGTACTTC.

J is TRBJ2-1 and V is TRBV6-1; possibly TRBD1 or TRBD2 for D (5 bases each). Germline V gene data show CDR1 as MNHNS and CDR2 as SASEGT. The CDR3 runs to 15 residues. Trimming took 8 bases from V and 15 from J, leaving 29 bases between them. CDR3 nucleotides: TGTGCCAGCGATAGGGACGGCCATCCAAATGATAATCGGTTCTTC. This translates into CASDRDGHPNDNRFF.

V gene TRBV2 combines with J gene TRBJ2-1; 9 bases map to TRBD2. Trimming at V came to 3 bases and at J to 2 bases, leaving 8 bases not matched to a gene. CDR1 and CDR2 from the germline V gene are SNHLY and FYNNEI. The CDR3 is 17 amino acids. CDR3 sequence (DNA): TGTGCCAGCAGTGATAGTCGGACTAGCGAGACCTACAATGAGCAGTTCTTC. Protein product: CASSDSRTSETYNEQFF. The whole variable domain, filled in from reference TRBV2 and TRBJ2-1, reads EPEVTQTPSHQVTQMGQEVILRCVPISNHLYFYWYRQILGQKVEFLVSFYNNEISEKSEIFDDQFSVERPDGSNFTLKIRSTKLEDSAMYFCASSDSRTSETYNEQFFGPGTRLTVL.

This clone was recorded only once. The chain uses TRBV27 and TRBJ1-1, with D possibly matching TRBD1 (6 bases). Trimming stripped 7 bases from V and 1 base from J, with 22 bases between. Germline CDR1 is MNHEY and CDR2 is SMNVEV (reference sequence). The CDR3 is 17 residues long. The CDR3 protein is CASTLRFSGVGNTEAFF. CDR3 coding DNA: TGTGCCAGCACCCTAAGGTTTTCAGGGGTGGGGAACACTGAAGCTTTCTTT.

CDR3 residues: CASSPPVTGTDTQYF. CDR3 coding DNA: TGTGCCAGCTCACCACCAGTTACGGGAACAGATACGCAGTATTTT. This chain uses TRBV18 with TRBJ2-3, with D tentatively TRBD2 (5 bases). Trimming took off 0 bases at V and 3 bases at J, with 10 bases between the two ends. The CDR3 contains 15 residues. Germline V gives CDR1 KGHSH, CDR2 LQKENI.

V gene TRBV18 combines with J gene TRBJ2-5; 8 nucleotides match TRBD1. Losses at the gene ends were 0 bases for V and 5 bases for J; bases not matched to a gene: 11. The CDR3 contains 17 residues. The germline V gene encodes CDR1 KGHSH and CDR2 LQKENI. CDR3 in DNA: TGTGCCAGCTCACCACCAACCTGGCAGGGGGCATGGGAGACCCAGTACTTC. Protein sequence: CASSPPTWQGAWETQYF.

This clone was counted once. V and J are TRBV6-5 and TRBJ2-3, with unresolved D. Trimming cost V 6 bases and J 3 bases, with 10 bases left between them. CDR1 and CDR2 (germline): MNHEY, SVGAGI. The CDR3 totals 13 residues. The CDR3 protein is CASSSPLTDTQYF. CDR3 DNA sequence: TGTGCCAGCAGCTCCCCTTTAACAGATACGCAGTATTTT.

This clone showed up just a few times. This rearrangement joins TRBV19 to TRBJ1-1; D is ambiguous. The CDR3 spans 11 residues. V lost 5 bases and J lost 7, with 8 bases in between. The germline V gene encodes CDR1 LNHDA and CDR2 SQIVND (reference sequence). In nucleotides, the CDR3 is TGTGCCAGTAGTGGAGGGTATGAAGCTTTCTTT. Residues: CASSGGYEAFF.

Points on this clone: Other DNA sequences in this sample translate to the same CDR3. V is TRBV6-5 and J is TRBJ1-2; TRBD1 matches 9 bases. The V gene's germline CDR1 is MNHEY and CDR2 SVGAGI. After removal of 2 bases from V and 8 bases from J, the junction contained 3 bases not matched to a gene. This CDR3 is 13 amino acids long. CDR3 nucleotide sequence: TGTGCCAGCAGTTACGGGACAGGGAGCGGCTACACCTTC. This encodes CASSYGTGSGYTF.

This rearrangement joins TRBV29-1 to TRBJ2-3, with 7 bases matching TRBD1. The germline CDR1 and CDR2 sequences are SQVTM and ANQGSEA. The length of the CDR3 is 14 residues. The V and J ends lost 8 bases and 2 bases, in that order; junction bases with no gene match: 10. The CDR3 protein is CSYSVQGPTDTQYF. For the CDR3, the DNA is TGCAGCTACTCGGTACAGGGGCCCACAGATACGCAGTATTTT.

This clone was counted between two and nine times. The chain employs TRBV30 and TRBJ1-1; D is unclear. CDR1 and CDR2 from the germline V gene are GTSNPN and SVGIG (reference sequence). This CDR3 spans 14 amino acids. Trimming pared 2 bases from V and 0 bases from J, leaving 10 bases between. CDR3 region: CAWSIGSLNTEAFF. CDR3 coding DNA: TGTGCCTGGAGTATTGGCAGCTTGAACACTGAAGCTTTCTTT.

The chain recombines TRBV5-1 with TRBJ2-1; D may match TRBD1 or TRBD2 (5 bases each). The CDR3 length is 14 residues. Germline V gives CDR1 SGHRS, CDR2 YFSETQ. V was trimmed by 4 bases and J by 5 bases, leaving 13 bases between them. The CDR3 region is CASSPGTENNEQFF. For the CDR3, the DNA is TGCGCCAGCAGCCCAGGGACCGAAAACAATGAGCAGTTCTTC.

Comment on this clone: Different DNA sequences within this sample yield the same CDR3. This sequence joins TRBV10-3 and TRBJ2-5, with D possibly matching TRBD2 (5 bases). The CDR3 has 12 residues. Germline V gene sequence: CDR1 ENHRY, CDR2 SYGVKD. The V end lost 3 bases, the J end lost 3 bases, and 5 bases lay between the germline ends. The chain's CDR3 is CAISEAEETQYF. CDR3 DNA sequence: TGTGCCATCAGTGAAGCGGAAGAGACCCAGTACTTC.

The chain combines TRBV11-3 with TRBJ2-1; D assignment may be TRBD1 or TRBD2 (7 bases each). The CDR3 is 14 residues long. Germline CDR1 reads SGHNT; CDR2 reads YENEEA. With 4 bases removed from V and 4 bases from J, the gap between germline ends came to 11 bases. The CDR3 DNA is TGTGCCAGCAGCTCCCAGGGGGGGTACAATGAGCAGTTCTTC. This codes for CASSSQGGYNEQFF.

The genes are TRBV5-4 and TRBJ1-1, with D possibly TRBD1 on 6 matching bases. Germline V gene lookup returns CDR1 SGHNT and CDR2 YYREEE (reference sequence). The CDR3 consists of 15 residues. The V and J ends lost 0 bases and 1 base respectively, with 10 bases between them. The CDR3 loop is CASSLAGTPNTEAFF. The CDR3 DNA reads TGTGCCAGCAGCTTGGCCGGGACACCGAACACTGAAGCTTTCTTT.